The source of this T cell receptor (beta chain) is a study of T cells in Graves' hyperthyroidism and ophthalmopathy. Patients aged 18 to 65 had newly diagnosed hyperthyroidism of under 2 months' duration. Diagnoses used clinical symptoms, serum thyroxine and TRAb, thyroid ultrasound and orbital computed tomography. This clonotype was seen at least ten times. Its target is unknown. General study results and limits: Ophthalmopathy and stable hyperthyroidism were told apart by a 13 V-J model.

The germline V gene encodes CDR1 SGDLS and CDR2 YYNGEE. Trimming took off 4 bases at V and 4 bases at J, with 16 bases between the two ends. The CDR3 extends over 15 amino acids. What was amplified from RNA transcripts were TCR beta CDR3 regions. The HTBI set primed first-round TCR CDR3 RT-PCR. A single record per CDR3 protein comes from TCRdb applying MiXCR to the multiplex PCR reads. Found here are about 360,000 distinct CDR3 sequences, about 13% of them singletons; the top ten hold around 9.2%. The rearrangement joins TRBV9 to TRBJ2-3; the D gene could be TRBD1 or TRBD2 (5 bases each). Sequenced material: blood. The source is a woman between 18 and 29 years old with Graves' hyperthyroidism. CDR3: CASSLPGPAADTQYF. CDR3 nucleotides: TGTGCCAGCAGCCTACCGGGACCCGCGGCAGATACGCAGTATTTT.